This T cell receptor (beta chain) was sequenced during a study of CD8+ T cells in alopecia areata. RNA was isolated and reverse transcribed to cDNA, the sequencing template. This table comes from immunoSEQ multiplex PCR, and its TCRdb copy is limited to in-frame clones, with some not included. Altogether about 110,000 clones are present, approximately 59% being singletons, with the ten largest covering about 20%. The researchers isolated CD4+ and CD8+ T cells from PBMCs by sorting. Study findings and constraints: Scalp samples also contribute reads from the resident alphabeta T cells found in normal skin. Normal scalp showed lower clonality than lesional scalp, especially alopecia totalis/universalis.

Details on this clone: No antigen is known for it.

What was sequenced was CD8+ T cells sorted from blood. The sequence was collected from a human donor in good health.

DNA for the CDR3: TGCGCCAGCAGCGTGGGACAGGGGCCCTTTACAGATACGCAGTATTTT. The encoded protein is CASSVGQGPFTDTQYF. The chain uses TRBV5-1 and TRBJ2-3; 10 positions match TRBD1. CDR1 is SGHRS and CDR2 is YFSETQ in the germline V gene. The CDR3 has 16 amino acids. Trimming took 4 bases from V and 3 from J; bases not matched to a gene: 8. Full variable domain (rest looked up from reference TRBV5-1 and TRBJ2-3): KAGVTQTPRYLIKTRGQQVTLSCSPISGHRSVSWYQQTPGQGLQFLFEYFSETQRNKGNFPGRFSGRQFSNSRSEMNVSTLELGDSALYLCASSVGQGPFTDTQYFGPGTRLTVL.